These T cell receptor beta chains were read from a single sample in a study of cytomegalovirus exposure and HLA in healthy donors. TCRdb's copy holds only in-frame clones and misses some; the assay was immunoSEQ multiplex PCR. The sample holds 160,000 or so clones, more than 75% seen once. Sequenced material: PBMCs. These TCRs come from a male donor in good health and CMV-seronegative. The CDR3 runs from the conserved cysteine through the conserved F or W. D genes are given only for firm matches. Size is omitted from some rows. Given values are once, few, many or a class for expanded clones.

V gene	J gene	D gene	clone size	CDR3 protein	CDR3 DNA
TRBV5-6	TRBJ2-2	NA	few	CASSFGRIGTGELFF	TGTGCCAGCAGTTTTGGGAGGATCGGCACCGGGGAGCTGTTTTTT
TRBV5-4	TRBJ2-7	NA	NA	CASSTKASSYEQYF	TGTGCCAGCAGCACTAAAGCGAGCTCCTACGAGCAGTACTTC
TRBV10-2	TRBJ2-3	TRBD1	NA	CASSLGQGVDRDTQYF	TGCGCCAGCAGCCTTGGACAGGGGGTAGATAGGGATACGCAGTATTTT
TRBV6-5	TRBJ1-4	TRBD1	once	CASSYGTGQGNEKLFF	TGTGCCAGCAGTTACGGAACGGGACAGGGAAATGAAAAACTGTTTTTT
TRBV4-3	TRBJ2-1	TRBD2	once	CASSQDSSGGGNEQFF	TGCGCCAGCAGCCAAGACTCTAGCGGGGGGGGTAATGAGCAGTTCTTC
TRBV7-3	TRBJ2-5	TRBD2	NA	CASSRGGGETQYF	TGTGCCAGCAGTCGGGGGGGTGGTGAGACCCAGTACTTC
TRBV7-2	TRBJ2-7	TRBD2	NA	CASSLGLATSEQYF	TGTGCCAGCAGCTTAGGACTAGCGACTAGCGAGCAGTACTTC
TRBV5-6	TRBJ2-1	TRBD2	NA	CASSFPPRAGGRNNEQFF	TGTGCCAGCAGCTTCCCCCCACGAGCGGGGGGGCGGAACAATGAGCAGTTCTTC
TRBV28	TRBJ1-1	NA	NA	CASSQVREAFF	TGTGCCAGCAGCCAAGTTAGAGAAGCTTTCTTT
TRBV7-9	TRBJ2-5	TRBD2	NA	CASSLVAGVQETQYF	TGTGCCAGCAGCTTGGTAGCGGGGGTCCAAGAGACCCAGTACTTC
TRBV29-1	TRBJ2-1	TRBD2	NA	CSVDLAGGGYSEQFF	TGCAGCGTTGATCTAGCGGGGGGGGGTTACAGTGAGCAGTTCTTC
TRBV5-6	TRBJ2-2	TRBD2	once	CASSPGLHTGELFF	TGTGCCAGCAGCCCGGGACTACACACCGGGGAGCTGTTTTTT
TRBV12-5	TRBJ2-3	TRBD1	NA	CASGLVLGTGGTDTQYF	TGTGCTAGTGGTTTAGTTCTCGGGACAGGGGGAACAGATACGCAGTATTTT
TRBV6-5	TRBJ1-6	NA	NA	CASRLSTGGNSPLHF	TGTGCCAGCAGACTTTCCACGGGAGGGAATTCACCCCTCCACTTT
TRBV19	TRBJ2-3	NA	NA	CASSKWERADTQYF	TGTGCCAGTAGTAAGTGGGAGAGGGCAGATACGCAGTATTTT
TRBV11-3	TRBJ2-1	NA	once	CASSLRGLGEQFF	TGTGCCAGCAGCTTACGCGGTCTTGGTGAGCAGTTCTTC
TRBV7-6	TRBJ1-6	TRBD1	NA	CASSPAYRTGYSPLHF	TGTGCCAGCAGCCCAGCGTACCGGACAGGGTATTCACCCCTCCACTTT
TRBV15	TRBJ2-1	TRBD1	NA	CATSRGGQGDNEQFF	TGTGCCACCAGCAGGGGGGGACAGGGGGACAATGAGCAGTTCTTC